A single sample gave rise to the 17 T cell receptor beta chains below, sequenced in a study of blood T cell repertoires in COVID-19. The assay was immunoSEQ multiplex PCR, and TCRdb's table has in-frame clones only and misses some. Here the sample spans 210,000 or so clones, around nine tenths being singletons. The material sequenced was peripheral blood. The source of these receptors is a woman aged 35 to 49 who had recovered from COVID-19.

The gene calls are TRBV19 and TRBJ2-5, with a weak D call TRBD2 (6 bases). The CDR3 contains 14 residues. With 3 bases removed from V and 2 bases from J, the gap between germline ends came to 10 bases. The germline V gene has CDR1 LNHDA and CDR2 SQIVND (reference sequence). CDR3 in DNA: TGTGCCAGTAGTATGGGACTCAAACAAGAGACCCAGTACTTC. This translates into CASSMGLKQETQYF.

The chain carries TRBV14 and TRBJ2-4; D may be TRBD2 (5 bases). The CDR3 sequence is 15 residues long. Germline assignment: CDR1 SGHDN and CDR2 FVKESK. Deletions cut 5 bases from V and 0 bases from J, with 11 bases between. CDR3 sequence (DNA): TGTGCCAGCAGCGCCCTCGGACTAGCCAAAAACATTCAGTACTTC. Translated, it gives CASSALGLAKNIQYF.

The rearrangement uses TRBV12-3 or TRBV12-4 and TRBJ2-7; D not certain. This CDR3 has 11 amino acids. Here the CDR3 DNA reads TGTCTGGCGCGGTATTCCTACGAGCAGTACTTC. Its protein product is CLARYSYEQYF.

The chain joins TRBV5-1 to TRBJ1-3, with a weak D call TRBD1 (6 bases). V was cut by 1 base and J by 2 bases, with 7 bases left in between. The CDR3 totals 14 residues. CDR1 SGHRS and CDR2 YFSETQ come from the germline V gene. CDR3 DNA sequence: TGCGCCAGCAGCTTGACAGGGACTGGAAACACCATATATTTT. This sequence encodes CASSLTGTGNTIYF.

This chain links TRBV28 with TRBJ1-5; the D gene is possibly TRBD1 (6 bases). V was trimmed by 2 bases and J by 5 bases, leaving 16 bases between them. The germline V gene encodes CDR1 MDHEN and CDR2 SYDVKM. This CDR3 comprises 16 residues. The CDR3 loop is CASSLLGGNDYQPQHF. CDR3 coding DNA: TGTGCCAGCAGTTTACTAGGGGGTAACGATTATCAGCCCCAGCATTTT.

The chain is built from TRBV6-6 and TRBJ2-3; TRBD2 agrees at 12 bases. V dropped 5 bases and J dropped 3; count of bases not matched to a gene: 9. The CDR3 spans 17 residues. Germline lookup yields CDR1 MNHNY and CDR2 SVGAGI (reference sequence). The CDR3 DNA reads TGTGCCAGCAGTCCAGACGCGGGACTAGCGGGTACAGATACGCAGTATTTT. This gives the protein CASSPDAGLAGTDTQYF.

This clone was detected only once. The rearrangement uses TRBV24-1 and TRBJ2-5; the match to TRBD1 covers 7 bases. The germline CDR1 and CDR2 sequences are KGHDR and SFDVKD. CDR3 length: 16 amino acids. The J segment lost 4 bases and the V segment lost 4 bases, leaving 11 bases of the junction unmatched. The chain's CDR3 is CATSDPQRGPIETQYF. CDR3 coding DNA: TGTGCCACCAGTGACCCCCAAAGGGGGCCTATAGAGACCCAGTACTTC.

J is TRBJ2-3 and V is TRBV7-6; no clear D. With 4 bases removed from V and 1 base from J, the gap between germline ends came to 9 bases. Germline V gives CDR1 SGHVS, CDR2 FNYEAQ. The CDR3 has 14 amino acids. The chain's CDR3 is CASSSQQGTDTQYF. The CDR3 DNA reads as TGTGCCAGCAGCTCCCAGCAGGGCACAGATACGCAGTATTTT.

The rearrangement links TRBV3-1 (or the pseudogene TRBV3-2) to TRBJ2-3; tentative D call: TRBD2 (5 bases). The CDR3 has 19 residues. The germline CDR1 and CDR2 sequences are LGHDT and YNNKEL (reference sequence). The V gene lost 0 bases and the J gene lost 2 bases, with 21 bases spanning the gap. The CDR3 DNA reads as TGTGCCAGCAGCCAAGAACCCCCGGGGAAGCGGAGACTCACAGATACGCAGTATTTT. Translation: CASSQEPPGKRRLTDTQYF.

The rearrangement joins TRBV5-1 to TRBJ2-3, with D perhaps TRBD2 (6 bases). The CDR3 loop spans 15 amino acids. V was clipped by 0 bases and J by 4 bases, with 12 bases between them. The germline V gene encodes CDR1 SGHRS and CDR2 YFSETQ. The CDR3 DNA sequence: TGCGCCAGCAGCTTGGTAAAAGGGGAGGCAGATACGCAGTATTTT. It encodes CASSLVKGEADTQYF.

This clone was counted a single time. The gene calls are TRBV30 and TRBJ1-3; D is possibly TRBD1 (5 bases). Germline loops: CDR1 GTSNPN, CDR2 SVGIG (reference sequence). The ends were cut back, 3 bases at V and 9 bases at J, with 18 bases in the middle. There are 14 residues in the CDR3. CDR3 region: CAWSAGGSGGTIYF. CDR3 sequence (DNA): TGTGCCTGGAGCGCCGGGGGGTCGGGGGGCACCATATATTTT.

This clone was detected only a few times. V and J are TRBV5-6 and TRBJ2-2; 8 bases are shared with TRBD1. CDR1 SGHDT and CDR2 YYEEEE come from the germline V gene. The CDR3 totals 15 residues. V lost 3 bases to trimming and J lost 5 bases; unmatched junction nucleotides: 6. CDR3 residues: CASSSLQGVTGELFF. DNA for the CDR3: TGTGCCAGCAGCTCTTTACAGGGGGTGACCGGGGAGCTGTTTTTT.

The chain has TRBV19 and TRBJ1-6, with 7 bases lining up with TRBD1. The CDR3 contains 18 residues. V trimming: 3 bases; J trimming: 10 bases; junction bases outside the gene matches: 18. Germline V gene data show CDR1 as LNHDA and CDR2 as SQIVND (reference sequence). For the CDR3, the DNA is TGTGCCAGTAGTATCCAGGCCCCACAGACAGGGCTCGGATCACCCCTCCACTTT. This encodes CASSIQAPQTGLGSPLHF. The full variable domain, rest sourced from reference TRBV19 and TRBJ1-6, is DGGITQSPKYLFRKEGQNVTLSCEQNLNHDAMYWYRQDPGQGLRLIYYSQIVNDFQKGDIAEGYSVSREKKESFPLTVTSAQKNPTAFYLCASSIQAPQTGLGSPLHFGNGTRLTVT.

This clone was recorded only once. The chain has TRBV6-5 and TRBJ2-1; a weak D match, TRBD2 (5 bases). V was shortened by 5 bases and J by 5 bases, with 16 bases between the two germline ends. Germline V lookup: CDR1 MNHEY, CDR2 SVGAGI. The CDR3 has 15 residues. CDR3 sequence reads: CASSTTRVEDNEQFF. DNA of the CDR3: TGTGCCAGCAGTACTACTAGAGTTGAGGACAATGAGCAGTTCTTC.

The V gene is TRBV7-9, the J gene TRBJ2-3, with 7 bases lining up with TRBD2. This CDR3 is built from 16 residues. V lost 4 bases and J lost 2; bases outside the gene matches: 9. Germline V lookup: CDR1 SEHNR, CDR2 FQNEAQ (reference sequence). CDR3 sequence (DNA): TGTGCCAGCAGCTCCAGTCCGGGACTAAACACAGATACGCAGTATTTT. Its protein product is CASSSSPGLNTDTQYF.

The V and J genes are TRBV11-1 and TRBJ2-1, with D tentatively TRBD2 (5 bases). The length of the CDR3 is 13 residues. V lost 1 base, J lost 10 bases, and 11 bases lay in between. Germline CDR1 and CDR2: SGHAT and FQDESV (reference sequence). The CDR3 DNA is TGTGCCAGCAGCTTAGGAGGGTCCAACGAGCAGTTCTTC. As protein: CASSLGGSNEQFF.

The chain carries TRBV12-3 or TRBV12-4 and TRBJ1-1; 7 positions match TRBD1. CDR3 length: 13 residues. The junction had 7 bases not matched to a gene; V was cut back by 1 base and J by 11 bases. CDR3 nucleotide sequence: TGTGCCAGCAGTTTAGGGCAGGGGGTTTGGGCTTTCTTT. It translates to CASSLGQGVWAFF.